Shown below are 32 T cell receptor beta chains from a single sample sequenced in a study of molecular identifiers for immune sequencing clone quantification. TCRdb re-called the PCR reads through MiXCR, storing one row per CDR3 protein. The sample includes about 500,000 distinct CDR3 sequences, about 26% of them seen just once. Sequencing was carried out using naive CD8+ T cells from blood, with Jurkat cell RNA spiked in. Subset of the sample: FACS-sorted CD8+CD4-CCR7+CD45RA+ naive T cells. Every receptor here comes from a human donor in good health. Some libraries in this study had Jurkat cell RNA spiked in.

The V and J genes are TRBV12-3 or TRBV12-4 and TRBJ2-5, with TRBD2 as a possible D gene (5 bases). With the DNA end fitting TRBJ2-7 better, the J assignment may be wrong. The CDR3 sequence is 12 residues long. The CDR3 region is CASTFMGDEQYF. CDR3 DNA: TGTGCCAGCACTTTCATGGGAGACGAGCAGTACTTC.

The chain is built from TRBV2 and TRBJ2-2; the D call may be TRBD1 or TRBD2 (5 bases each). There are 12 residues in the CDR3. The V gene lost 6 bases and the J gene lost 5 bases, with 7 bases spanning the gap. Germline V gene lookup returns CDR1 SNHLY and CDR2 FYNNEI. CDR3 loop: CASRGTTGELFF. The CDR3 DNA reads TGTGCCAGCAGGGGGACGACCGGGGAGCTGTTTTTT.

This clonotype was picked up a small number of times. The chain employs TRBV6-5 and TRBJ2-7; D assignment may be TRBD1 or TRBD2 (5 bases each). The CDR3 covers 16 residues. V was trimmed by 0 bases and J by 4 bases, leaving 16 bases between them. Germline CDR1 and CDR2: MNHEY and SVGAGI. The CDR3 region has the DNA TGTGCCAGCAGTTACTCCCTTGAGGGGTTGACTTACGAGCAGTACTTC. It yields the protein CASSYSLEGLTYEQYF.

Points on this clonotype: A much larger clone sits a single nucleotide away, making a read error possible. The J gene is TRBJ1-1, the V gene TRBV28; 11 bases line up with TRBD1. The J segment lost 4 bases and the V segment lost 5 bases, leaving 12 bases of the junction unmatched. There are 17 residues in the CDR3. CDR1 and CDR2 from the germline V gene are MDHEN and SYDVKM. The CDR3 protein is CASSLKPGQGEGTEAFF. CDR3 in DNA: TGTGCCAGCAGTCTTAAACCGGGACAGGGGGAGGGCACTGAAGCTTTCTTT.

This clonotype has at least ten counts. CDR3 bases: TGTGCCAGCAGCTTAGGCAGTAACACTGAAGCTTTCTTT. As protein: CASSLGSNTEAFF. This rearrangement joins TRBV7-9 to TRBJ1-1; no clear D. The CDR3 consists of 13 residues. Looked up from germline, CDR1 is SEHNR and CDR2 is FQNEAQ (reference sequence). V lost 1 base to trimming and J lost 2 bases, with 5 bases between them.

The sample holds a few counts of this clonotype. The rearrangement uses TRBV20-1 and TRBJ2-7; 9 bases match TRBD2. From germline, CDR1 is DFQATT and CDR2 SNEGSKA (reference sequence). There are 15 residues in the CDR3. The V segment lost 4 bases and the J segment 3 bases; nucleotides outside the gene matches: 10. CDR3 sequence reads: CSATRPGLAIYEQYF. The CDR3 DNA follows: TGCAGTGCTACCCGCCCGGGACTAGCTATCTACGAGCAGTACTTC.

This clonotype came up many times. V and J are TRBV20-1 and TRBJ1-1; D might be TRBD1 (5 bases). The CDR3 length is 15 residues. The V and J ends lost 5 bases and 0 bases respectively, with 16 bases between them. Germline V CDR1 and CDR2: DFQATT, SNEGSKA (reference sequence). CDR3 bases: TGCAGTGCTCATGCTCGGGCAGGGATGAACACTGAAGCTTTCTTT. This translates into CSAHARAGMNTEAFF.

J is TRBJ1-2 and V is TRBV29-1; TRBD1 agrees at 12 bases. J gave up 2 bases and V 6 bases, and 13 bases lay outside the gene matches. This CDR3 is 17 amino acids long. Germline V gene lookup returns CDR1 SQVTM and CDR2 ANQGSEA. CDR3 in amino acids: CSVVAGTGGGQNYGYTF. The CDR3 DNA reads TGCAGCGTCGTAGCCGGGACAGGGGGCGGCCAGAACTATGGCTACACCTTC.

This clonotype was seen many times. The rearrangement links TRBV12-3 or TRBV12-4 to TRBJ2-7; 8 bases align to TRBD1. Trimming cost V 6 bases and J 5 bases; bases outside gene matches: 3. The CDR3 is 12 residues long. The CDR3 DNA reads TGTGCCAGCAGAAAGACAGGGGACGAGCAGTACTTC. Its translation is CASRKTGDEQYF.

This clonotype was found a few times. The V gene is TRBV12-3 or TRBV12-4, the J gene TRBJ2-1, with 8 positions matching TRBD2. V lost 7 bases, J lost 0 bases, and 5 bases stayed unmatched. The CDR3 covers 15 residues. The CDR3 here is CASTDRGGSYNEQFF. The CDR3 DNA sequence: TGTGCCAGCACCGACCGGGGGGGCTCCTACAATGAGCAGTTCTTC.

The table lists this clonotype with a few counts. This rearrangement joins TRBV5-5 to TRBJ1-5, with D possibly being TRBD1 (5 bases). The germline gives CDR1 SGHKS, CDR2 YYEKEE (reference sequence). The V and J ends lost 2 bases and 0 bases respectively, with 9 bases between them. CDR3 size: 15 residues. For the CDR3, the DNA is TGTGCCAGCAGCTTCGGGGCCGATAGCAATCAGCCCCAGCATTTT. As protein: CASSFGADSNQPQHF.

Points on this clonotype: A read error may be the cause here, since a much bigger clone is one base away. The chain uses TRBV27 and TRBJ2-1; D unresolved. CDR3 length: 13 residues. CDR1 and CDR2 from the germline V gene are MNHEY and SMNVEV (reference sequence). CDR3 nucleotides: TGTGCCAGCAGACAGAAGACCTACAATGAGCAGTCCTTC. It encodes CASRQKTYNEQSF.

This clonotype was counted ten times or more. The gene calls are TRBV7-6 and TRBJ2-7, with D maybe TRBD2 (7 bases). V lost 1 base and J lost 5, with 15 bases in between. The CDR3 spans 15 residues. From germline, CDR1 is SGHVS and CDR2 FNYEAQ. This CDR3 reads CASSLDRGARHEQYF. The CDR3 DNA follows: TGTGCCAGCAGCTTAGATCGGGGGGCGCGGCACGAGCAGTACTTC.

The rearrangement joins TRBV6-5 to TRBJ2-7, with D possibly matching TRBD1 (5 bases). Germline loops: CDR1 MNHEY, CDR2 SVGAGI. V dropped 6 bases and J dropped 0 bases, with 12 bases sitting between them. The CDR3 is 14 residues long. Here the CDR3 DNA reads TGTGCCAGCAGCAACAAAGACAGCTCCTACGAGCAGTACTTC. As protein: CASSNKDSSYEQYF.

The sample holds one count of this clonotype. The chain carries TRBV20-1 and TRBJ1-4, with 9 bases lining up with TRBD1. Germline V gene lookup returns CDR1 DFQATT and CDR2 SNEGSKA (reference sequence). Trimming removed 6 bases from V and 7 bases from J; junction bases left unmatched: 9. CDR3 size: 14 residues. This chain's CDR3 is CSANDRGGSEKLFF. As DNA, the CDR3 is TGCAGTGCGAACGACAGGGGGGGGAGTGAAAAACTGTTTTTT.

The V gene is TRBV20-1, the J gene TRBJ2-3, with a weak D call TRBD2 (5 bases). Trimming shortened V by 0 bases and J by 2 bases, and 6 bases separated the two germline ends. Germline loops: CDR1 DFQATT, CDR2 SNEGSKA (reference sequence). The CDR3 is made up of 13 amino acids. As DNA, the CDR3 is TGCAGTGCTAGAGACGACTACACAGATACGCAGTATTTT. Encoded protein: CSARDDYTDTQYF.

At least ten counts were recorded for this clonotype. The V and J genes are TRBV29-1 and TRBJ2-5; 12 nucleotides line up with TRBD2. The V and J ends lost 0 bases and 0 bases, in that order; junction bases with no gene match: 5. This CDR3 has 17 amino acids. CDR1 SQVTM and CDR2 ANQGSEA come from the germline V gene. CDR3 sequence: CSVEDFGTSGYQETQYF. DNA of the CDR3: TGCAGCGTTGAAGATTTCGGGACTAGCGGGTACCAAGAGACCCAGTACTTC.

In this sample, this clonotype turned up many times. The V call is TRBV6-5, the J call TRBJ2-3; tentative D call: TRBD1 (6 bases). CDR1 is MNHEY and CDR2 is SVGAGI in the germline V gene. V shed 3 bases and J shed 1 base, with 11 bases lying between them. CDR3 length equals 15 residues. The CDR3 region has the DNA TGTGCCAGCAGTTATGTGTCAGGGGGCACAGATACGCAGTATTTT. It encodes CASSYVSGGTDTQYF.

This clonotype was found a few times. The rearrangement links TRBV7-9 to TRBJ1-1; D remains ambiguous. Looked up from germline, CDR1 is SEHNR and CDR2 is FQNEAQ (reference sequence). This CDR3 is 14 amino acids long. V gave up 5 bases and J gave up 1 base, with 11 bases separating them. CDR3 residues: CASSIPSENTEAFF. For the CDR3, the DNA is TGTGCCAGCAGCATACCCTCAGAGAACACTGAAGCTTTCTTT.

For this clonotype: Just one base apart from a much larger clone, this may be a read error. This chain connects TRBV29-1 to TRBJ2-7; no reliable D call. The V gene lost 0 bases and the J gene lost 6 bases, with 6 bases spanning the gap. There are 11 residues in the CDR3. Germline CDR1 is SQVTM and CDR2 is ANQGSEA. The chain's CDR3 is CSVEDRSEQYF. The CDR3, as DNA: TGCAGCGTTGAAGACCGGAGCGAGCAGTACTTC.

This clonotype was counted many times. The rearrangement uses TRBV5-1 and TRBJ2-7, with D possibly matching TRBD2 (7 bases). V gave up 4 bases and J gave up 5 bases, with 16 bases separating them. Germline V gene data show CDR1 as SGHRS and CDR2 as YFSETQ. The CDR3 spans 14 residues. CDR3 nucleotide sequence: TGCGCCAGCAGCCCCTGGGGGGGGACAAACGAGCAGTACTTC. Protein sequence: CASSPWGGTNEQYF.

The gene calls are TRBV19 and TRBJ1-5; 7 positions agree with TRBD1. From germline, CDR1 is LNHDA and CDR2 SQIVND (reference sequence). Trimming at V came to 5 bases and at J to 1 base, leaving 5 bases not matched to a gene. The CDR3 contains 15 residues. CDR3 residues: CASSVDRASNQPQHF. CDR3 DNA sequence: TGTGCCAGTAGTGTCGACAGGGCCAGCAATCAGCCCCAGCATTTT. The full variable domain, its missing parts supplied by reference TRBV19 and TRBJ1-5, is DGGITQSPKYLFRKEGQNVTLSCEQNLNHDAMYWYRQDPGQGLRLIYYSQIVNDFQKGDIAEGYSVSREKKESFPLTVTSAQKNPTAFYLCASSVDRASNQPQHFGDGTRLSIL.

This clonotype was found many times. The chain is built from TRBV4-3 and TRBJ2-4; TRBD2 agrees at 7 bases. Trimming removed 0 bases from V and 0 bases from J; junction bases left unmatched: 5. Germline V lookup: CDR1 LGHNA, CDR2 YSLEER. This CDR3 is 17 amino acids long. In nucleotides, the CDR3 is TGCGCCAGCAGCCAAGAACCAGCGGGGCTAGCCAAAAACATTCAGTACTTC. This codes for CASSQEPAGLAKNIQYF.

J is TRBJ2-7 and V is TRBV7-2; tentative D call: TRBD1 (6 bases). Germline V gene lookup returns CDR1 SGHTA and CDR2 FQGNSA. Between the trimmed V and J ends, which lost 1 base and 2 bases, there was a span of 18 bases. This CDR3 contains 17 residues. The CDR3 DNA is TGTGCCAGCAGCTTAGTAAAGGGGGAGCAGGGAGCCTACGAGCAGTACTTC. Translation gives CASSLVKGEQGAYEQYF.

The chain couples TRBV19 to TRBJ1-5, with TRBD1 matching over 7 bases. This CDR3 contains 15 residues. Unmatched junction bases numbered 5, after V lost 6 bases and J lost 0 bases. Germline V gives CDR1 LNHDA, CDR2 SQIVND (reference sequence). CDR3 region: CASSDRADSNQPQHF. For the CDR3, the DNA is TGTGCCAGTAGCGACAGGGCTGATAGCAATCAGCCCCAGCATTTT.

The genes are TRBV2 and TRBJ1-4; 8 nucleotides line up with TRBD1. CDR1 and CDR2 from the germline V gene are SNHLY and FYNNEI. V gave up 2 bases and J gave up 0 bases; unmatched junction bases: 20. There are 22 residues in the CDR3. This chain's CDR3 is CASSEYVQGALLETTTNEKLFF. CDR3 coding DNA: TGTGCCAGCAGTGAATACGTGCAGGGGGCGCTCCTAGAGACAACAACTAATGAAAAACTGTTTTTT.

The V and J genes are TRBV27 and TRBJ1-5; maybe TRBD1 (5 bases). There are 13 residues in the CDR3. Trimming took off 5 bases at V and 6 bases at J, with 11 bases between the two ends. CDR1 and CDR2 (germline): MNHEY, SMNVEV (reference sequence). For the CDR3, the DNA is TGTGCCAGCAGTGGTCCAGGGTTTCAGCCCCAGCATTTT. This codes for CASSGPGFQPQHF.

Note on this clonotype: One junction end disagrees with the germline gene, perhaps due to a read error. V gene TRBV10-3 combines with J gene TRBJ2-5, with D hard to call. The CDR3 consists of 12 residues. Germline V CDR1 and CDR2: ENHRY, SYGVKD. The CDR3: CAISESLETQCF. DNA for the CDR3: TGTGCCATCAGTGAGTCGCTTGAGACCCAGTGCTTC.

Many counts were recorded for this clonotype. The V gene is TRBV6-6, the J gene TRBJ1-1, with D unresolved. Germline V CDR1 and CDR2: MNHNY, SVGAGI (reference sequence). This CDR3 has 12 amino acids. Trimming took 0 bases from V and 7 from J, leaving 6 bases between them. CDR3 DNA sequence: TGTGCCAGCAGTTACTCGGCAGTTGAAGCTTTCTTT. This translates into CASSYSAVEAFF.

For this clonotype: A junction boundary mismatches the germline segment, possibly from a read error. The V gene is TRBV6-6, the J gene TRBJ2-7; D gene ambiguous. Germline CDR1 and CDR2: MNHNY and SVGAGI (reference sequence). This CDR3 region has 15 residues. The CDR3 coding sequence is TGTACCAGCAGTCTTCGTGGTCATAGCTCCTACGAGCAGTACTTC. Its protein is CTSSLRGHSSYEQYF.

The rearrangement joins TRBV15 to TRBJ1-1; D gene unclear. The germline CDR1 and CDR2 sequences are LNHNV and YYDKDF (reference sequence). The CDR3 length is 14 residues. V was trimmed by 0 bases and J by 0 bases, leaving 5 bases between them. The CDR3 protein is CATSRDRMNTEAFF. CDR3 coding DNA: TGTGCCACCAGCAGAGATAGAATGAACACTGAAGCTTTCTTT.

This clonotype has a handful of counts. This rearrangement joins TRBV13 to TRBJ2-5; 11 bases line up with TRBD2. J gave up 0 bases and V 5 bases, and 2 bases lay outside the gene matches. Germline assignment: CDR1 PRHDT and CDR2 FYEKMQ (reference sequence). The CDR3 is 15 amino acids. The CDR3: CASSQTSGDQETQYF. CDR3 coding DNA: TGTGCCAGCAGCCAGACTAGCGGGGACCAAGAGACCCAGTACTTC. The whole variable domain, filled in from reference TRBV13 and TRBJ2-5, reads AAGVIQSPRHLIKEKRETATLKCYPIPRHDTVYWYQQGPGQDPQFLISFYEKMQSDKGSIPDRFSAQQFSDYHSELNMSSLELGDSALYFCASSQTSGDQETQYFGPGTRLLVL.